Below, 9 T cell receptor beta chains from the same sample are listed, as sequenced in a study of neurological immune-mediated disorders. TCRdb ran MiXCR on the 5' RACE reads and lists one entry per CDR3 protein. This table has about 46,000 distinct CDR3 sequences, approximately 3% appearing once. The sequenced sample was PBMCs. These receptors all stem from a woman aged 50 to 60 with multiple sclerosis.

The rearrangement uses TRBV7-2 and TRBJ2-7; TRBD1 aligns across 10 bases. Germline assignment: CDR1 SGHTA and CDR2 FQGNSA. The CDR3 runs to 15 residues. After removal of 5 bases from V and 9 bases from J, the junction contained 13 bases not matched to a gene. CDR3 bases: TGTGCCAGCAGCCCCCCTGGGACAGGGGCTCGAGCGCAGTACTTC. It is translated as CASSPPGTGARAQYF.

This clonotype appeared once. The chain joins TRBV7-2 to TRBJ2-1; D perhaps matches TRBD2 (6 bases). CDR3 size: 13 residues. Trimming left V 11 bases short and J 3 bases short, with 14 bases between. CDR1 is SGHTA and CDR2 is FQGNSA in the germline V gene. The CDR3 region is CASTRRDYNEQFF. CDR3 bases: TGTGCCTCCACCCGGCGGGACTACAATGAGCAGTTCTTC. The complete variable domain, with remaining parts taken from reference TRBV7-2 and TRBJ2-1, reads GAGVSQSPSNKVTEKGKDVELRCDPISGHTALYWYRQSLGQGLEFLIYFQGNSAPDKSGLPSDRFSAERTGGSVSTLTIQRTQQEDSAVYLCASTRRDYNEQFFGPGTRLTVL.

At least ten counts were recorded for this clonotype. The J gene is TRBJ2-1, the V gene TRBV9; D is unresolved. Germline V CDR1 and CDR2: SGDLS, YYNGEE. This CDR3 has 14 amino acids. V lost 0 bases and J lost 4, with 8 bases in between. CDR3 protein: CASSVVGSYNEQFF. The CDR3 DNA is TGTGCCAGCAGCGTAGTAGGTAGTTACAATGAGCAGTTCTTC. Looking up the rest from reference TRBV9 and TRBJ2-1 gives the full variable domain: DSGVTQTPKHLITATGQRVTLRCSPRSGDLSVYWYQQSLDQGLQFLIQYYNGEERAKGNILERFSAQQFPDLHSELNLSSLELGDSALYFCASSVVGSYNEQFFGPGTRLTVL.

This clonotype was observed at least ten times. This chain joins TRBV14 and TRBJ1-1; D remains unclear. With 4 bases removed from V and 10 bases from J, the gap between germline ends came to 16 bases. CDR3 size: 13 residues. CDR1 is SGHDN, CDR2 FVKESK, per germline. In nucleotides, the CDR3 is TGTGCCAGCAGCCGAACTTTTGTGGGTCCAGCTTTCTTT. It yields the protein CASSRTFVGPAFF.

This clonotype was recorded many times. The CDR3 sequence: CSARVGGAGDTQYF. The CDR3 nucleotides are TGCAGTGCTAGGGTGGGAGGGGCTGGAGATACGCAGTATTTT. The V and J genes are TRBV20-1 and TRBJ2-3; 7 nucleotides line up with TRBD2. The CDR3 is 14 residues long. Germline CDR1 and CDR2: DFQATT and SNEGSKA (reference sequence). V shed 3 bases and J 5 bases; nucleotides not matched to a gene: 8.

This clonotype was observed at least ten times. Here the CDR3 reads CASSDRSNQPQHF. For the CDR3, the DNA is TGCGCCAGCAGTGACCGTAGCAATCAGCCCCAGCATTTT. The gene calls are TRBV10-2 and TRBJ1-5; D is unclear. The germline gives CDR1 WSHSY, CDR2 SAAADI. Trimming took 3 bases from V and 0 from J, leaving 3 bases between them. There are 13 residues in the CDR3.

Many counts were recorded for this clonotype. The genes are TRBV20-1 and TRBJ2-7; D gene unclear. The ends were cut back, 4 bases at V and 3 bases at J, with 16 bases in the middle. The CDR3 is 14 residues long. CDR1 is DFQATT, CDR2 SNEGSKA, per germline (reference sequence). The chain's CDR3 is CSANPPGSYYEQYF. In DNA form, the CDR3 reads TGCAGTGCTAACCCCCCCGGCAGTTACTACGAGCAGTACTTC.

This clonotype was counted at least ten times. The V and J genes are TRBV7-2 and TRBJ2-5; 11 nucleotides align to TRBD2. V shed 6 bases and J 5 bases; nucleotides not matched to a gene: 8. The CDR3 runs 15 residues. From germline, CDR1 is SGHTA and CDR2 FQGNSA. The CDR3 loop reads CASRFSGGEEETQYF. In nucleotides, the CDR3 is TGTGCCAGCAGGTTTAGCGGGGGGGAGGAGGAGACCCAGTACTTC. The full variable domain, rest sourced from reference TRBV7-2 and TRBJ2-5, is GAGVSQSPSNKVTEKGKDVELRCDPISGHTALYWYRQSLGQGLEFLIYFQGNSAPDKSGLPSDRFSAERTGGSVSTLTIQRTQQEDSAVYLCASRFSGGEEETQYFGPGTRLLVL.

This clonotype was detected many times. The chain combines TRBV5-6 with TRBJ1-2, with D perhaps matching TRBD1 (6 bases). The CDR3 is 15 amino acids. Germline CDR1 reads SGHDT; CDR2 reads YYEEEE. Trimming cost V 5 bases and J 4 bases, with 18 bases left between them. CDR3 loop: CASRPRGAQVYGYTF. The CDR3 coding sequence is TGTGCCAGCAGGCCACGGGGGGCGCAAGTCTATGGCTACACCTTC. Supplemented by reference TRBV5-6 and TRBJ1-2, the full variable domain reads DAGVTQSPTHLIKTRGQQVTLRCSPKSGHDTVSWYQQALGQGPQFIFQYYEEEERQRGNFPDRFSGHQFPNYSSELNVNALLLGDSALYLCASRPRGAQVYGYTFGSGTRLTVV.